The next 13 T cell receptor beta chains were all read from a single sample in a study of cytomegalovirus exposure and HLA in healthy donors. Primers included in the PCR were 60 Vbeta and 13 Jbeta primers. Using immunoSEQ multiplex PCR, the repertoire was profiled, and TCRdb retains in-frame clones only, with some absent. The sample shows about 160,000 clones, roughly 65% of them seen only once. Sequencing was carried out using PBMCs. The receptors originated from a man between 18 and 35 years old in good health and CMV-seropositive.

The chain combines TRBV11-3 with TRBJ1-2; D call uncertain. Trimming removed 0 bases at V and 8 bases at J, with 7 bases between. The germline V gene has CDR1 SGHNT and CDR2 YENEEA. The CDR3 length is 12 residues. The CDR3 DNA sequence: TGTGCCAGCAGCTTAGAACTTAGCGGCTACACCTTC. Its protein product is CASSLELSGYTF. Supplemented by reference TRBV11-3 and TRBJ1-2, the full variable domain reads EAGVVQSPRYKIIEKKQPVAFWCNPISGHNTLYWYLQNLGQGPELLIRYENEEAVDDSQLPKDRFSAERLKGVDSTLKIQPAELGDSAVYLCASSLELSGYTFGSGTRLTVV.

This rearrangement joins TRBV6-4 to TRBJ2-1; D perhaps matches TRBD1 (5 bases). The CDR3 consists of 15 residues. Trimming removed 2 bases from V and 7 bases from J, with 15 bases in between. The germline V gene encodes CDR1 MRHNA and CDR2 SNTAGT. This CDR3 is CASSDNRFEGNEQFF. DNA for the CDR3: TGTGCCAGCAGTGACAACAGGTTTGAAGGTAATGAGCAGTTCTTC.

The chain uses TRBV6-5 and TRBJ1-2, with 11 bases fitting TRBD1. Germline CDR1 is MNHEY and CDR2 is SVGAGI. After removal of 0 bases from V and 4 bases from J, the junction contained 4 bases not matched to a gene. This CDR3 is built from 16 residues. CDR3: CASSYSAGQGAYGYTF. The CDR3 DNA reads as TGTGCCAGCAGTTACTCGGCCGGACAGGGGGCCTATGGCTACACCTTC.

This chain uses TRBV6-1 with TRBJ1-1; 8 positions agree with TRBD1. This CDR3 is 16 amino acids long. The V gene end was trimmed by 4 bases and the J gene end by 2 bases; junction bases not matched to a gene: 9. Germline loops: CDR1 MNHNS, CDR2 SASEGT. The CDR3 spells CASSGSHRGGNTEAFF. Here the CDR3 DNA reads TGTGCCAGCAGTGGATCTCACAGGGGGGGAAACACTGAAGCTTTCTTT.

The V and J genes are TRBV29-1 and TRBJ2-2, with 11 bases aligning to TRBD2. Losses at the gene ends were 5 bases for V and 1 base for J; bases not matched to a gene: 3. Germline V gene data show CDR1 as SQVTM and CDR2 as ANQGSEA. The CDR3 length is 15 residues. CDR3 DNA: TGCAGCGTTAGGGGGACTAGCGGGAACACCGGGGAGCTGTTTTTT. This encodes CSVRGTSGNTGELFF.

The CDR3 DNA reads as TGTGCCAGCAGCGAAAGACTAGCGGGGAGCACAGATACGCAGTATTTT. This encodes CASSERLAGSTDTQYF. The genes are TRBV5-4 and TRBJ2-3, with TRBD2 matching 11 bases. CDR1 and CDR2 from the germline V gene are SGHNT and YYREEE (reference sequence). With V trimmed by 4 bases and J by 0 bases, 4 bases remained unmatched. The CDR3 has 16 amino acids.

The rearrangement uses TRBV18 and TRBJ1-6; 11 bases match TRBD1. Losses at the gene ends were 2 bases for V and 9 bases for J; bases not matched to a gene: 6. Germline CDR1 KGHSH, CDR2 LQKENI. The length of the CDR3 is 16 residues. The CDR3 nucleotides read TGTGCCAGCTCACCAATCCCGGACAGGGGGCCTTCACCCCTCCACTTT. Translation gives CASSPIPDRGPSPLHF.

V and J are TRBV11-1 and TRBJ1-5; TRBD1 matches at 8 bases. The CDR3 spans 15 residues. V dropped 4 bases and J dropped 4; count of bases not matched to a gene: 6. Germline assignment: CDR1 SGHAT and CDR2 FQDESV (reference sequence). The CDR3 spells CASSSGTGVNQPQHF. The DNA of the CDR3 is TGTGCCAGCAGCTCCGGGACAGGAGTGAATCAGCCCCAGCATTTT.

J is TRBJ1-2 and V is TRBV11-2; D may be TRBD1 (6 bases). V lost 1 base and J 0 bases, leaving 18 bases between the germline ends. Germline CDR1 SGHAT, CDR2 FQNNGV. There are 18 residues in the CDR3. In DNA, the CDR3 is TGTGCCAGCAGCTTAGGTACAGGGCTAATTTTGACTAACTATGGCTACACCTTC. Protein product: CASSLGTGLILTNYGYTF.

This clone was recorded a few times. This sequence joins TRBV6-6 and TRBJ1-3; 7 nucleotides agree with TRBD1. V dropped 2 bases and J dropped 9; count of bases not matched to a gene: 13. The germline CDR1 and CDR2 sequences are MNHNY and SVGAGI (reference sequence). The length of the CDR3 is 16 residues. The CDR3 DNA is TGTGCCAGCAGTTACCCAAAGTTAGACAGGGTTGGCACCATATATTTT. Its protein is CASSYPKLDRVGTIYF.

The V call is TRBV10-1, the J call TRBJ2-2; 7 bases map to TRBD2. The CDR3 loop spans 16 amino acids. From germline, CDR1 is WNHNN and CDR2 SYGVQD (reference sequence). The trim removed 3 bases at V and 0 bases at J, leaving 4 bases unmatched. CDR3 protein: CASSDTGGTNTGELFF. In DNA form, the CDR3 reads TGCGCCAGCAGTGACACGGGAGGAACGAACACCGGGGAGCTGTTTTTT.

This chain uses TRBV6-4 with TRBJ2-3, with D tentatively TRBD2 (6 bases). The ends were cut back, 2 bases at V and 0 bases at J, with 9 bases in the middle. CDR1 and CDR2 from the germline V gene are MRHNA and SNTAGT. There are 15 residues in the CDR3. CDR3 in amino acids: CASSDRLGSTDTQYF. Written as DNA, the CDR3 is TGTGCCAGCAGTGACAGACTAGGCAGCACAGATACGCAGTATTTT.

The genes are TRBV5-1 and TRBJ1-6; D is possibly TRBD1 (6 bases). Germline CDR1 SGHRS, CDR2 YFSETQ. The CDR3 has 13 amino acids. The V gene lost 9 bases and the J gene lost 5 bases, with 12 bases spanning the gap. The CDR3: CATQDSDNSPLHF. The CDR3 nucleotides read TGCGCCACCCAGGACAGTGATAATTCACCCCTCCACTTT.